One T cell receptor beta chain is described in this entry. Its antigen is unknown. The study profiled TCR beta VDJ and CDR3 using genomic DNA as template. TCRdb re-derived calls from the reads in MiXCR, one entry per CDR3 protein. The sample has hundreds of thousands of distinct CDR3 sequences, around 45% seen once; the top ten hold 7.8%. Germline V gene lookup returns CDR1 DFQATT and CDR2 SNEGSKA (reference sequence). V shed 5 bases and J shed 7 bases, with 15 bases lying between them. This CDR3 is 12 amino acids long. The record originates from a study of CD8+CD57+ T cells in acquired aplastic anemia. Study summary: Quantities of DNA derived from sorted CD4+ and CD8+ cells averaged approximately 3 ug. Study findings and constraints: There were over 25 CD8+ CDR3 sequences that occurred in both patients and controls. The CD8+ Simpson's diversity of patients and controls was not significantly different.

Sequencing was done on patients that had shown CD8+CD57+ cell expansion by flow cytometry. The sequencing input was sorted CD4+, CD8+, or CD8+CD57+ T cells (not recorded which) from PBMCs. The chain is built from TRBV20-1 and TRBJ2-7; D perhaps matches TRBD2 (5 bases). This TCR derives from a human donor with aplastic anemia. The chain's CDR3 is CSAVEASGEQYF. The CDR3 region has the DNA TGCAGTGCTGTGGAGGCCTCTGGAGAGCAGTACTTC.